The rows below give T cell receptor beta chains drawn from one sample of a study of blood T cell repertoires in COVID-19. Clones were read by immunoSEQ multiplex PCR, and TCRdb kept only the in-frame ones, dropping some. The sample lists about 80,000 clones, roughly 80% seen once, with around a third in the top ten. The sample taken for sequencing was peripheral blood. These receptors originate from a woman in her seventies with acute or convalescent COVID-19. CDR3s include the opening cysteine and the closing phenylalanine or tryptophan. The order of the fields is CDR3 DNA, CDR3 protein, clone size, J gene, D gene, V gene. D genes are given only for firm matches. Only part of the rows carry a size: once, few, many, or a class if the clone is expanded.

DNA: TGTGCCAGCAGCCAAGCCTTTCGTGCCGGGACTAGCGGAGAGACCCAGTACTTC
CDR3: CASSQAFRAGTSGETQYF
size: NA
J: TRBJ2-5
D: TRBD2
V: TRBV4-2

DNA: TGCGCCAGCAGCCAAGATATTGAGGGGGTGAACATTCAGTACTTC
CDR3: CASSQDIEGVNIQYF
size: NA
J: TRBJ2-4
D: NA
V: TRBV4-1

DNA: TGTGCCAGTAGTACCGGGACAAGCTCTGGAAACACCATATATTTT
CDR3: CASSTGTSSGNTIYF
size: NA
J: TRBJ1-3
D: NA
V: TRBV19

DNA: TGCGCCAGCAGCCCAACCGCCGGGACAGTGAACACTGAAGCTTTCTTT
CDR3: CASSPTAGTVNTEAFF
size: NA
J: TRBJ1-1
D: TRBD1
V: TRBV5-1

DNA: TGTGCCAGCAGCGTAGGTATCCTGAACACCGGGGAGCTGTTTTTT
CDR3: CASSVGILNTGELFF
size: once
J: TRBJ2-2
D: NA
V: TRBV9

DNA: TGTGCCAGCAGGGGGGAGGCAGCGTCTCAGCCCCAGCATTTT
CDR3: CASRGEAASQPQHF
size: NA
J: TRBJ1-5
D: NA
V: TRBV6-5

DNA: TGCGCCAGCAGCCAAGATCCGGGAATAGGCTACGAGCAGTACTTC
CDR3: CASSQDPGIGYEQYF
size: NA
J: TRBJ2-7
D: NA
V: TRBV4-1

DNA: TGTGCCACCAGCAGAGTACGGGAGGCGGCGCAGTATTTT
CDR3: CATSRVREAAQYF
size: NA
J: TRBJ2-3
D: TRBD2
V: TRBV15

DNA: TGTGCCAGCAGAGGGGGACAGTACACTGAAGCTTTCTTT
CDR3: CASRGGQYTEAFF
size: NA
J: TRBJ1-1
D: TRBD1
V: TRBV6-5

DNA: TGTGCCTGGAGCCCACTGCGACAGAGCAATCAGCCCCAGCATTTT
CDR3: CAWSPLRQSNQPQHF
size: NA
J: TRBJ1-5
D: NA
V: TRBV30

DNA: TGTGGGGCTAGCGGGAACTACAATGAGCAGTTCTTC
CDR3: CGASGNYNEQFF
size: NA
J: TRBJ2-1
D: TRBD2
V: TRBV29-1

DNA: TGTGCCAGCAGGGACAGGGGAAATGAAGCTTTCTTT
CDR3: CASRDRGNEAFF
size: NA
J: TRBJ1-1
D: TRBD1
V: TRBV27

DNA: TGTGCCAGCAGCCAAGCCGGGACTAGCGGGAGCGGCGAGCAGTACTTC
CDR3: CASSQAGTSGSGEQYF
size: once
J: TRBJ2-7
D: TRBD2
V: TRBV3-1/TRBV3-2

DNA: TGTGCCAGCAGCTTGGGGCGGGACAGACCCTCGGGGGAGCTGTTTTTT
CDR3: CASSLGRDRPSGELFF
size: NA
J: TRBJ2-2
D: NA
V: TRBV7-9

DNA: TGTGCCAGTATTTCTAGCGGGAGGTCCGGGGAGCTGTTTTTT
CDR3: CASISSGRSGELFF
size: NA
J: TRBJ2-2
D: TRBD2
V: TRBV19

DNA: TGTGCCAGCAGCGTGAGGGACAGGGTTTCGGAAACCTTC
CDR3: CASSVRDRVSETF
size: NA
J: TRBJ1-2
D: TRBD1
V: TRBV9

DNA: TGTGCCAGTTCCGGTACTATCTCTGGAAACACCATATATTTT
CDR3: CASSGTISGNTIYF
size: NA
J: TRBJ1-3
D: NA
V: TRBV19

DNA: TGTGCCAGCAGCCCGGACAGATGGAGCACTGAAGCTTTCTTT
CDR3: CASSPDRWSTEAFF
size: NA
J: TRBJ1-1
D: NA
V: TRBV7-2

DNA: TGTGCCAGCAGCTTAATCGGGGACTACGAGCAGTACTTC
CDR3: CASSLIGDYEQYF
size: NA
J: TRBJ2-7
D: NA
V: TRBV11-2

DNA: TGTGCCAGCAGTGATTTTGGACTGCCGCGGGATGAGCAGTTCTTC
CDR3: CASSDFGLPRDEQFF
size: NA
J: TRBJ2-1
D: NA
V: TRBV25-1

DNA: TGTGCCAGTAGCCTCGTCCTAGGCGGCGGCTATGGCTACACCTTC
CDR3: CASSLVLGGGYGYTF
size: NA
J: TRBJ1-2
D: NA
V: TRBV19

DNA: TGTGCCAGCAGCTTAGGTAGAAGGAGCTCCTACAATGAGCAGTTCTTC
CDR3: CASSLGRRSSYNEQFF
size: once
J: TRBJ2-1
D: NA
V: TRBV7-8

DNA: TGTGCCAGCAAACGTAGTACTAGCGGTCACAATGAGCAGTTCTTC
CDR3: CASKRSTSGHNEQFF
size: NA
J: TRBJ2-1
D: TRBD2
V: TRBV6-5

DNA: TGTGCCAGCTCACCGAATGAGGTTTTAGGCTCACCCCTCCACTTT
CDR3: CASSPNEVLGSPLHF
size: few
J: TRBJ1-6
D: NA
V: TRBV18

DNA: TGTGCCAGCAGTTTTGCAGGGGGTTTGGGCTACACCTTC
CDR3: CASSFAGGLGYTF
size: NA
J: TRBJ1-2
D: TRBD1
V: TRBV27

DNA: TGTGCCAGCGGGCAGGGGAATCAGCCCCAGCATTTT
CDR3: CASGQGNQPQHF
size: NA
J: TRBJ1-5
D: NA
V: TRBV3-1/TRBV3-2

DNA: TGTGCCATCAGTACTAGCGGGAGCTCCTACAATGAGCAGTTCTTC
CDR3: CAISTSGSSYNEQFF
size: few
J: TRBJ2-1
D: TRBD2
V: TRBV10-3

DNA: TGTGCCAGCAGCCTTCTGACATTCTCTGGGGCCAACGTCCTGACTTTC
CDR3: CASSLLTFSGANVLTF
size: NA
J: TRBJ2-6
D: NA
V: TRBV9

DNA: TGTGCCAGCAGTTTAACCCACTATAGGAGCTCCTACAATGAGCAGTTCTTC
CDR3: CASSLTHYRSSYNEQFF
size: NA
J: TRBJ2-1
D: NA
V: TRBV28

DNA: TGTGCCAGCAGCCGAGGGTTAGATACGCAGTATTTT
CDR3: CASSRGLDTQYF
size: NA
J: TRBJ2-3
D: NA
V: TRBV7-3

DNA: TGTGCCAGCAGTGCCGGACAGGGAAACGTAAACACTGAAGCTTTCTTT
CDR3: CASSAGQGNVNTEAFF
size: NA
J: TRBJ1-1
D: TRBD1
V: TRBV2

DNA: TGTGCCAGCAGCCGACCGACAGGGAGCACTAATGAAAAACTGTTTTTT
CDR3: CASSRPTGSTNEKLFF
size: NA
J: TRBJ1-4
D: TRBD1
V: TRBV14

DNA: TGTGCCACCAGTGGTAGCGGGAGGGCCAATACGCAGTATTTT
CDR3: CATSGSGRANTQYF
size: few
J: TRBJ2-3
D: TRBD2
V: TRBV24-1

DNA: TGTGCCAGCAGCTTCTCGGCCCGGACAGGTCAAGAGCAGTACTTC
CDR3: CASSFSARTGQEQYF
size: NA
J: TRBJ2-7
D: TRBD1
V: TRBV5-6

DNA: TGTGCCAGCAGTTACGGGACAGCCTCATCCCTGCATTTT
CDR3: CASSYGTASSLHF
size: NA
J: TRBJ1-5
D: TRBD1
V: TRBV6-5

DNA: TGTGCCAGCAGTTTAAGGAGGGGACTAGGAGAAAAACTGTTTTTT
CDR3: CASSLRRGLGEKLFF
size: NA
J: TRBJ1-4
D: NA
V: TRBV27

DNA: TGTGCCAGCAGACCTATCCGGGACAGTCAGCCCCAGCATTTT
CDR3: CASRPIRDSQPQHF
size: NA
J: TRBJ1-5
D: TRBD1
V: TRBV6-5

DNA: TGCAGCGTTGTGGCGGGAGCTCAAGAGACCCAGTACTTC
CDR3: CSVVAGAQETQYF
size: NA
J: TRBJ2-5
D: TRBD2
V: TRBV29-1

DNA: TGTGCCTGGAGCACCGGGAGGCGCGCCACCGGGGAGCTGTTTTTT
CDR3: CAWSTGRRATGELFF
size: once
J: TRBJ2-2
D: TRBD2
V: TRBV30

DNA: TGCAGCGTTGGAGGGACAGGGTTGAACACTGAAGCTTTCTTT
CDR3: CSVGGTGLNTEAFF
size: NA
J: TRBJ1-1
D: TRBD1
V: TRBV29-1

DNA: TGCAGCGTTGAAGATCTAAGGGGAGAGACCCAGTACTTC
CDR3: CSVEDLRGETQYF
size: NA
J: TRBJ2-5
D: NA
V: TRBV29-1

DNA: TGTGCCAGCACGGCAGGGACTATCACAGATACGCAGTATTTT
CDR3: CASTAGTITDTQYF
size: NA
J: TRBJ2-3
D: TRBD2
V: TRBV2

DNA: TGTGCCAGCAGCACACCCAACCGGGGGAATCCTGGAAACACCATATATTTT
CDR3: CASSTPNRGNPGNTIYF
size: NA
J: TRBJ1-3
D: NA
V: TRBV4-2

DNA: TGCGCCAGCAGCTTGGAGGGCCCCGGACAGGGGAACCCCGAGCAGTACTTC
CDR3: CASSLEGPGQGNPEQYF
size: NA
J: TRBJ2-7
D: TRBD1
V: TRBV5-1

DNA: TGTGCCAGCAGTTACGGAGTCTCCGGAAACACCATATATTTT
CDR3: CASSYGVSGNTIYF
size: NA
J: TRBJ1-3
D: NA
V: TRBV6-5

DNA: TGTGCCAGCAGTTACGTTGAGACCGGGGAGCTGTTTTTT
CDR3: CASSYVETGELFF
size: NA
J: TRBJ2-2
D: NA
V: TRBV12-3/TRBV12-4

DNA: TGTGCCAGCAGTGTGGCGGGGGGAAGAGATACGCAGTATTTT
CDR3: CASSVAGGRDTQYF
size: NA
J: TRBJ2-3
D: TRBD2
V: TRBV25-1

DNA: TGTGCCATCAGTGGGAACAGGGGGCCTAGAGGAACTAATGAAAAACTGTTTTTT
CDR3: CAISGNRGPRGTNEKLFF
size: NA
J: TRBJ1-4
D: TRBD1
V: TRBV10-3